The rows below give T cell receptor beta chains drawn from one sample of a study of response to subunit inactivated influenza vaccine. TCRdb called the RT-PCR reads again in MiXCR, with one record for every CDR3 protein. The table lists about 700,000 distinct CDR3 sequences, less than 20% of them singletons. The input for sequencing was PBMCs from blood, taken about 13 days after vaccination. These receptor sequences come from a man over 45 who received an inactivated influenza vaccine. Each CDR3 is given with its conserved first and last residue. Fields, in order: clone size, J gene, V gene, D gene, CDR3 DNA, CDR3 protein. The D gene is left open where the match is weak. Rows may omit the clone size; those that give it use once, few, many or a size class.

abundance: few
j_gene: TRBJ2-3
v_gene: TRBV15
d_gene: .
CDR3nt: TGTGCCACCAGCAGAGGACAGTGGGAATTGACAGATACGCAGTATTTT
CDR3aa: CATSRGQWELTDTQYF

abundance: .
j_gene: TRBJ2-7
v_gene: TRBV14
d_gene: TRBD2
CDR3nt: TGTGCCAGCAGCCAGACTGGGACTAGCGCCTTCTACGAGCAGTACTTC
CDR3aa: CASSQTGTSAFYEQYF

abundance: few
j_gene: TRBJ2-7
v_gene: TRBV18
d_gene: .
CDR3nt: TGTGCCAGCTCACCAATACAGGCTCTCTCCTACGAGCAGTACTTC
CDR3aa: CASSPIQALSYEQYF

abundance: many
j_gene: TRBJ2-1
v_gene: TRBV5-1
d_gene: TRBD1
CDR3nt: TGCGCCAGCAGCCCGGGACAGGGGGGAAATGAGCAGTTCTTC
CDR3aa: CASSPGQGGNEQFF

abundance: .
j_gene: TRBJ1-5
v_gene: TRBV7-8
d_gene: TRBD1
CDR3nt: TGTGCCAGCAGCCCGCGACAGGGGACTCAGCCCCAGCATTTT
CDR3aa: CASSPRQGTQPQHF

abundance: .
j_gene: TRBJ2-5
v_gene: TRBV7-2
d_gene: .
CDR3nt: TGTGCCAGCAGCCGGGGAAGGGGGGTACAAGAGACCCAGTACTTC
CDR3aa: CASSRGRGVQETQYF

abundance: .
j_gene: TRBJ1-2
v_gene: TRBV7-9
d_gene: .
CDR3nt: TGTGCCAGCAGCCGGGGGGCAGTCTATGGCTACACCTTC
CDR3aa: CASSRGAVYGYTF

abundance: .
j_gene: TRBJ2-5
v_gene: TRBV3-1
d_gene: .
CDR3nt: TGTGCCAGCAGCCATAGGGGTAGCGGAGAGACCCAGTACTTC
CDR3aa: CASSHRGSGETQYF

abundance: many
j_gene: TRBJ2-7
v_gene: TRBV10-3
d_gene: .
CDR3nt: TGTGCCATCAGTGAGTCGTTGACAGGACCCTACGAGCAGTACTTC
CDR3aa: CAISESLTGPYEQYF

abundance: .
j_gene: TRBJ1-2
v_gene: TRBV25-1
d_gene: .
CDR3nt: TGTGCCAGCAGTGAAGGCGGTAATTATGGCTACACCTTC
CDR3aa: CASSEGGNYGYTF

abundance: few
j_gene: TRBJ2-5
v_gene: TRBV20-1
d_gene: .
CDR3nt: TGCAGTGCTAATTTCCAAGAGACCCAGTACTTC
CDR3aa: CSANFQETQYF

abundance: .
j_gene: TRBJ2-4
v_gene: TRBV5-6
d_gene: .
CDR3nt: TGTGCCAGCAGTTGGAAAAGCGGAAACATTCAGTACTTC
CDR3aa: CASSWKSGNIQYF

abundance: few
j_gene: TRBJ1-4
v_gene: TRBV5-1
d_gene: .
CDR3nt: TGCGCCAGCAGCCCTACAGGGTACTCTAATGAAAAACTGTTTTTT
CDR3aa: CASSPTGYSNEKLFF

abundance: many
j_gene: TRBJ2-3
v_gene: TRBV20-1
d_gene: .
CDR3nt: TGCAGTGCCCCGGGACTCACAGATACGCAGTATTTT
CDR3aa: CSAPGLTDTQYF

abundance: many
j_gene: TRBJ2-7
v_gene: TRBV19
d_gene: TRBD1
CDR3nt: TGTGCCAGTAGTGGCACCTTCCGAGGACAGGATTATTCCTACGAGCAGTACTTC
CDR3aa: CASSGTFRGQDYSYEQYF

abundance: few
j_gene: TRBJ2-7
v_gene: TRBV15
d_gene: .
CDR3nt: TGTGCCACCAGCAGAGATGGGACACAGAGCTCCTACGAGCAGTACTTC
CDR3aa: CATSRDGTQSSYEQYF

abundance: .
j_gene: TRBJ2-1
v_gene: TRBV6-1
d_gene: .
CDR3nt: TGTGCCAGCAGCCGGGGAGCCCCAATAAACAATGAGCAGTTCTTC
CDR3aa: CASSRGAPINNEQFF

abundance: many
j_gene: TRBJ1-2
v_gene: TRBV12-3/TRBV12-4
d_gene: .
CDR3nt: TGTGCCAGCAGTCTCGGGACCTATGGCTACACCTTC
CDR3aa: CASSLGTYGYTF

abundance: few
j_gene: TRBJ1-2
v_gene: TRBV12-3/TRBV12-4
d_gene: .
CDR3nt: TGTGCCAGCAGTTTAGCCCCGGTCTATGGCTACACCTTC
CDR3aa: CASSLAPVYGYTF

abundance: .
j_gene: TRBJ2-7
v_gene: TRBV9
d_gene: .
CDR3nt: TGTGCCAGCAGCGTATCGACTTCACCCTACGAGCAGTACTTC
CDR3aa: CASSVSTSPYEQYF

abundance: few
j_gene: TRBJ2-2
v_gene: TRBV5-1
d_gene: .
CDR3nt: TGCGCCAGCAGCCAACTCCTGCAAACAGCGAACACCGGGGAGCTGTTTTTT
CDR3aa: CASSQLLQTANTGELFF

abundance: few
j_gene: TRBJ1-1
v_gene: TRBV9
d_gene: .
CDR3nt: TGTGCCAGCAGCCGCGTGGGAGGATCCAGTGAAGCTTTCTTT
CDR3aa: CASSRVGGSSEAFF

abundance: .
j_gene: TRBJ1-1
v_gene: TRBV20-1
d_gene: .
CDR3nt: TGCAGTGCTAGTAGGTTCCGGGGAGGTAACACTGAAGCTTTCTTT
CDR3aa: CSASRFRGGNTEAFF

abundance: .
j_gene: TRBJ1-1
v_gene: TRBV12-3/TRBV12-4
d_gene: .
CDR3nt: TGTGCCAGCAGAGGGTGGGGCGGAGCCACTGAAGCTTTCTTT
CDR3aa: CASRGWGGATEAFF

abundance: .
j_gene: TRBJ2-3
v_gene: TRBV28
d_gene: .
CDR3nt: TGTGCCAGCAGTTTACTGAACAGGGTTACAGATACGCAGTATTTT
CDR3aa: CASSLLNRVTDTQYF

abundance: .
j_gene: TRBJ2-7
v_gene: TRBV3-1
d_gene: .
CDR3nt: TGTGCCAGCAGCCATCTAGGCAGCTCCTACGAGCAGTACTTC
CDR3aa: CASSHLGSSYEQYF

abundance: few
j_gene: TRBJ2-7
v_gene: TRBV28
d_gene: .
CDR3nt: TGTGCCAGCAGTCCACCGATGAACGAGCAGTACTTC
CDR3aa: CASSPPMNEQYF

abundance: few
j_gene: TRBJ2-1
v_gene: TRBV3-1
d_gene: .
CDR3nt: TGTGCCAGCAGCCCGACTCAGGGGAATGAGCAGTTCTTC
CDR3aa: CASSPTQGNEQFF

abundance: .
j_gene: TRBJ2-2
v_gene: TRBV7-9
d_gene: .
CDR3nt: TGTGCCAGCAGCCCCAGGGACGGTTCCACCGGGGAGCTGTTTTTT
CDR3aa: CASSPRDGSTGELFF

abundance: .
j_gene: TRBJ2-1
v_gene: TRBV7-8
d_gene: .
CDR3nt: TGTGCCAGCAGCCCCGCCGGAACCTACTCCTACAATGAGCAGTTCTTC
CDR3aa: CASSPAGTYSYNEQFF

abundance: few
j_gene: TRBJ2-7
v_gene: TRBV7-2
d_gene: .
CDR3nt: TGTGCCAGCAGCTTATCCCTGGACTACGAGCAGTACTTC
CDR3aa: CASSLSLDYEQYF

abundance: .
j_gene: TRBJ2-7
v_gene: TRBV18
d_gene: TRBD2
CDR3nt: TGTGCCAGCTCACCCCGGGAGGGTTTGTCCTACGAGCAGTACTTC
CDR3aa: CASSPREGLSYEQYF

abundance: few
j_gene: TRBJ2-3
v_gene: TRBV2
d_gene: TRBD2
CDR3nt: TGTGCCAGCAGGTCGGGACTAGTCTCAGATACGCAGTATTTT
CDR3aa: CASRSGLVSDTQYF

abundance: .
j_gene: TRBJ2-1
v_gene: TRBV7-2
d_gene: TRBD2
CDR3nt: TGTGCCAGCAGCTTAGGCTCGCGGGGGTCCTACAATGAGCAGTTCTTC
CDR3aa: CASSLGSRGSYNEQFF

abundance: once
j_gene: TRBJ1-5
v_gene: TRBV29-1
d_gene: TRBD1
CDR3nt: TGCAGCGTTGGAGCAGGGGGAGGCCAGCCCCAGCATTTT
CDR3aa: CSVGAGGGQPQHF

abundance: few
j_gene: TRBJ2-7
v_gene: TRBV11-2
d_gene: .
CDR3nt: TGTGCCAGCAGCATACCGTTTAGGGAGGCGCGGCAGTACTTC
CDR3aa: CASSIPFREARQYF

abundance: .
j_gene: TRBJ2-2
v_gene: TRBV7-3
d_gene: TRBD1
CDR3nt: TGTGCCAGCAGCTTGGGACAGGTTAACGGGGAGCTGTTTTTT
CDR3aa: CASSLGQVNGELFF

abundance: few
j_gene: TRBJ2-6
v_gene: TRBV5-4
d_gene: .
CDR3nt: TGTGCCAGCAGCTTGGTTCGAGGGGCCAACGTCCTGACTTTC
CDR3aa: CASSLVRGANVLTF

abundance: .
j_gene: TRBJ2-5
v_gene: TRBV5-1
d_gene: .
CDR3nt: TGCGCCAGCAGCTTATTAAAGGCGGGGACACTTCAAGAGACCCAGTACTTC
CDR3aa: CASSLLKAGTLQETQYF

abundance: few
j_gene: TRBJ2-1
v_gene: TRBV6-1
d_gene: .
CDR3nt: TGTGCCACCCGGGACTCGTATACCTACAATGAGCAGTTCTTC
CDR3aa: CATRDSYTYNEQFF

abundance: .
j_gene: TRBJ1-6
v_gene: TRBV20-1
d_gene: TRBD1
CDR3nt: TGCAGTGCTACTCCGGGACAGAGGGGTTCACCCCTCCACTTT
CDR3aa: CSATPGQRGSPLHF

abundance: many
j_gene: TRBJ2-7
v_gene: TRBV5-1
d_gene: TRBD2
CDR3nt: TGCGCCAGCAGCACTAGCGGGATAAGGTCCTACGAGCAGTACTTC
CDR3aa: CASSTSGIRSYEQYF

abundance: few
j_gene: TRBJ2-7
v_gene: TRBV28
d_gene: TRBD2
CDR3nt: TGTGCCAGCCTAGCGGGCTTTACCTACGAGCAGTACTTC
CDR3aa: CASLAGFTYEQYF

abundance: few
j_gene: TRBJ2-1
v_gene: TRBV7-9
d_gene: TRBD2
CDR3nt: TGTGCCAGCAGCTTAGAAGCTAGCGGACCCTACAATGAGCAGTTCTTC
CDR3aa: CASSLEASGPYNEQFF

abundance: few
j_gene: TRBJ2-2
v_gene: TRBV4-3
d_gene: .
CDR3nt: TGCGCCAGCAGCCAAGATTGGTACACCGGGGAGCTGTTTTTT
CDR3aa: CASSQDWYTGELFF

abundance: few
j_gene: TRBJ1-5
v_gene: TRBV12-3/TRBV12-4
d_gene: .
CDR3nt: TGTGCCAGCAGTTTAGAGGGGTCAGGGCTCGGCAATCAGCCCCAGCATTTT
CDR3aa: CASSLEGSGLGNQPQHF

abundance: few
j_gene: TRBJ1-1
v_gene: TRBV5-1
d_gene: .
CDR3nt: TGCGCCAGCAGCTTGACGGGGTGGGGAACTGAAGCTTTCTTT
CDR3aa: CASSLTGWGTEAFF

abundance: many
j_gene: TRBJ2-3
v_gene: TRBV9
d_gene: TRBD2
CDR3nt: TGTGCCAGCAGCAACGCCCCGACTAGCGGGAGAAGCACAGATACGCAGTATTTT
CDR3aa: CASSNAPTSGRSTDTQYF

abundance: once
j_gene: TRBJ1-6
v_gene: TRBV14
d_gene: .
CDR3nt: TGTGCCAGCAGCCAAGATCCAGGGTCCCATTCACCCCTCCACTTT
CDR3aa: CASSQDPGSHSPLHF

abundance: many
j_gene: TRBJ1-2
v_gene: TRBV2
d_gene: .
CDR3nt: TGTGCCAGCAGCGCAGGACAGTGGGGCTACACCTTC
CDR3aa: CASSAGQWGYTF

abundance: few
j_gene: TRBJ2-1
v_gene: TRBV6-2/TRBV6-3
d_gene: .
CDR3nt: TGTGCCAGCAGTTACCGGAGGGCCGTTGAGCAGTTCTTC
CDR3aa: CASSYRRAVEQFF

abundance: .
j_gene: TRBJ1-5
v_gene: TRBV6-1
d_gene: TRBD1
CDR3nt: TGTGCCACCAGGACAGGGGGTACAAGTCAGCCCCAGCATTTT
CDR3aa: CATRTGGTSQPQHF

abundance: few
j_gene: TRBJ2-7
v_gene: TRBV24-1
d_gene: TRBD1
CDR3nt: TGTGCCACCAGTGATGCTCGACAGGGGGCTGCTTACGAGCAGTACTTC
CDR3aa: CATSDARQGAAYEQYF

abundance: .
j_gene: TRBJ2-5
v_gene: TRBV11-2
d_gene: .
CDR3nt: TGTGCCAGCAGCTTAGATCTGACTGGCAGTCAAGAGACCCAGTACTTC
CDR3aa: CASSLDLTGSQETQYF

abundance: few
j_gene: TRBJ1-1
v_gene: TRBV27
d_gene: .
CDR3nt: TGTGCCAGCAGTATTGCGAGGGGGAGCCCTGAAGCTTTCTTT
CDR3aa: CASSIARGSPEAFF

abundance: .
j_gene: TRBJ1-5
v_gene: TRBV9
d_gene: .
CDR3nt: TGTGCCAGCAGCGTAGGGGTCAGTCAGCCCCAGCATTTT
CDR3aa: CASSVGVSQPQHF

abundance: few
j_gene: TRBJ2-1
v_gene: TRBV14
d_gene: .
CDR3nt: TGTGCCAGCAGCCAAGAAGAGGGCCGAAGTGAGCAGTTCTTC
CDR3aa: CASSQEEGRSEQFF

abundance: .
j_gene: TRBJ2-5
v_gene: TRBV11-2
d_gene: TRBD2
CDR3nt: TGTGCCAGCAGCCCTGGGACTAGCGGGGGATTCCAAGAGACCCAGTACTTC
CDR3aa: CASSPGTSGGFQETQYF

abundance: .
j_gene: TRBJ1-4
v_gene: TRBV11-2
d_gene: .
CDR3nt: TGTGCCAGCAGCTTAGTATCCGGGCCAAAAGGGAATGAAAAACTGTTTTTT
CDR3aa: CASSLVSGPKGNEKLFF